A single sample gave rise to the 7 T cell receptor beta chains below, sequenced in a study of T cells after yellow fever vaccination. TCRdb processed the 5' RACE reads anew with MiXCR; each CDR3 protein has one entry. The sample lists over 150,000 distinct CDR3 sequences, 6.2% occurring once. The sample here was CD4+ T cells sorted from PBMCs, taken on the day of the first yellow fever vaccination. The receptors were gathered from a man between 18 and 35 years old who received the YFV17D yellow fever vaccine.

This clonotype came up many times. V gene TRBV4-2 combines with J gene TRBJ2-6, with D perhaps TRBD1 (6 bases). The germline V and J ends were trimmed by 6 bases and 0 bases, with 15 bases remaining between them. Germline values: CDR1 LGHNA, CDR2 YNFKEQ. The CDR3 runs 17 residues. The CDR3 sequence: CASREDSVISGANVLTF. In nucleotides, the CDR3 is TGTGCCAGCAGGGAGGACAGCGTAATCTCTGGGGCCAACGTCCTGACTTTC.

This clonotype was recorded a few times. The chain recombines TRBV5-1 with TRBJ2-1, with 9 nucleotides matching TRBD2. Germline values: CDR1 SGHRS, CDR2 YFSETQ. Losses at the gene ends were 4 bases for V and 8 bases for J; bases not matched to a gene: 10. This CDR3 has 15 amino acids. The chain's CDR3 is CASSARGGGADEQFF. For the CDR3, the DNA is TGCGCCAGCAGCGCCCGGGGCGGGGGGGCAGATGAGCAGTTCTTC.

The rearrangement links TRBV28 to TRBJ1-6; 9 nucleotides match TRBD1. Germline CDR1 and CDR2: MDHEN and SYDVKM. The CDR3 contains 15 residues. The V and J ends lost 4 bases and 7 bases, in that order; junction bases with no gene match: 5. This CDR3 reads CASSSGTGRNSPLHF. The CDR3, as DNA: TGTGCCAGCAGTTCGGGGACAGGGAGAAATTCACCCCTCCACTTT.

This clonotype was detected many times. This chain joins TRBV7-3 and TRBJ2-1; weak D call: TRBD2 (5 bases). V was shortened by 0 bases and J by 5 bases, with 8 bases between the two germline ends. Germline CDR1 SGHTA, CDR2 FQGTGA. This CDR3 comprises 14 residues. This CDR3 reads CASSLTGLNNEQFF. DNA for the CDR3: TGTGCCAGCAGCTTAACAGGACTGAACAATGAGCAGTTCTTC.

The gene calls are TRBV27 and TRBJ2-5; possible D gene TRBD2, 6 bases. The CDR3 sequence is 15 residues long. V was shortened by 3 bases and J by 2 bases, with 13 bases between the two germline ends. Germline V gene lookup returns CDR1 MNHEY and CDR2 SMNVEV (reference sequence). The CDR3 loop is CASSLNGGTQETQYF. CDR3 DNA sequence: TGTGCCAGCAGTTTGAACGGGGGAACTCAAGAGACCCAGTACTTC.

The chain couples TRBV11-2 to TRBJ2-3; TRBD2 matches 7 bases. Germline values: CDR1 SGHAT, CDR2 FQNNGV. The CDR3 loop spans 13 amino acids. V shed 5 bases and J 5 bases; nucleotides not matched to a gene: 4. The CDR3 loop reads CASSRGGKDTQYF. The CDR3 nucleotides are TGTGCCAGCAGCCGGGGAGGGAAAGATACGCAGTATTTT.

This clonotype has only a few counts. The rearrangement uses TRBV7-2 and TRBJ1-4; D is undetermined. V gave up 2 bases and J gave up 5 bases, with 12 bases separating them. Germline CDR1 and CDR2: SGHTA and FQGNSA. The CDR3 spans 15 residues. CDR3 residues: CASSLQAGPNEKLFF. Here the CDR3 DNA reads TGTGCCAGCAGCTTACAGGCAGGCCCCAATGAAAAACTGTTTTTT.